Described below is a single T cell receptor beta chain sequence and its context. What antigen it recognizes has not been identified. The record has no base qualities; no much larger clone is one base away. TCR CDR3 regions were amplified from genomic DNA by multiplex PCR using the deep immunoSEQ assay. Extracted genomic DNA from each cell subset was distributed evenly across all wells of several immunoSEQ 96-well plates, and each plate was treated as a replicate. For sorted subsets, about 210 ng of genomic DNA, equivalent to 30,000 or so T cell genomes, went into each replicate PCR. Purified libraries were measured with a Qubit 3.0 fluorometer, size-checked on a Bioanalyzer 2100, and measured again with the KAPA Library Quantification kit. Every immunoSEQ 96-well plate was sequenced on a dedicated single-read 150-cycle Illumina NextSeq 550 flow cell. Per the source publication's procedure: Because only junctional sequences without quality scores were contained in the immunoSEQ output, filtering matching that applied to full-length reads could not be performed. Sequences were annotated with PyIR, a Python wrapper for IgBLAST v1.9, and V/J genes and CDR3 were assigned using IMGT germline references. Reads were filtered out if the reads had weak V/J assignments (E-value above 1e-6), no CDR3, stop codons, out-of-frame junctions, or ambiguous translated residues. V3J clonotypes were defined by identical inferred V gene, J gene, and CDR3 amino acid sequence. The percentage overlap between two repertoires was calculated by dividing the number of shared unique clonotypes by the size of the smaller repertoire. Three approaches were used to assess repertoire richness: RTK rarefaction, the Chao1 estimator, and Recon v2.1 estimates of unobserved clonotypes. Generation probabilities for all TCRbeta clonotypes obtained by the gDNA method from a handful of donors were computed using OLGA. As stored in TCRdb, this immuneACCESS dataset retains in-frame rearrangements with V and J assigned. A fraction of the clones does not appear; measured against another copy, unresolved V genes explain less than half of the discrepancy, and the remainder lacks a known reason. V, J and clone size are those of that table, while D and trimming were read from the DNA. The sample records more than 2 million clones, approximately 95% of which are singletons. Around 0.13% of the sample goes to the ten largest clones.

This entry belongs to a study of shared clonotypes between healthy human individuals (dated by TCRdb to 2020 to 2021). For context, the study as a whole: A couple of women and three men aged 18 to 49 years were included in the cohort. Between about 0.94 and 8.9 billion PBMCs per donor were obtained by leukapheresis. Libraries were prepared and TCR repertoires were sequenced by different laboratories using diverse techniques, in order to increase sequencing depth and limit assay-specific biases. To estimate repertoire size and how much clonotype sharing occurs between individuals, the study deeply sequenced the blood TCR repertoires of roughly 5 healthy adults. Per donor, three plates each were used for CD4 naive and CD4 memory, two for CD8 naive, and one for CD8 memory.

The CDR3 runs 16 residues from the cysteine to the phenylalanine. Only CDR3 DNA is held: 48 bases, read in frame from base 1. The germline V gene yields SGHTA for CDR1 and FQGNSA for CDR2. Trimming leaves V shorter by 1 base and J shorter by 2 bases, with the junction holding 5 bases beyond the gene matches. The donors were healthy, HIV-negative adults with no recently reported acute infections or vaccinations. Every donor was a Caucasian adult living in Nashville, Tennessee, USA. CD4+ T cells were enriched through magnetic negative selection, after which naive cells were positively selected on CD45RA and the remaining negative fraction served as the memory subset. Blood was collected by leukapheresis, and PBMCs were isolated by Ficoll-Histopaque density gradient centrifugation and then cryopreserved in liquid nitrogen vapor phase. Analytical flow cytometry was used to check the purity and quantity of each magnetically sorted T cell population. Genomic DNA was isolated from every sorted fraction and measured by UV absorbance on a Nanodrop 2000c.

Findings and caveats that apply to the study as a whole: Sampling was limited to blood, and TCR repertoires in tissue likely differ from TCR repertoires in blood. Rarefaction of sorted-subset datasets indicated incomplete sequencing despite the large sequencing depth. Pairwise subsampling indicated that sequencing depth was expected to affect the degree of clonotype sharing among donors. The small number of donors limited the genetic and exposure-history diversity represented. When a few donors were compared, the shared fraction of clonotypes was about 5% for naive CD4, about 4% for naive CD8, about 2.5% for memory CD4, and under 0.5% for memory CD8. Compared with non-shared clonotypes, the clonotypes found in all four sorted-subset donors had higher generation probabilities. Naive subsets generally had larger estimated clonotype richness than memory subsets did.

The chain couples TRBV7-2 to TRBJ2-7; TRBD2 aligns with 10 central bases. The sequenced sample was naive CD4+ T cells sorted from blood. Read against the paper, the sample's cell subset or site label means: CD45RA+ positively selected. The sequence derives from a man younger than 30 in good health. Here is the DNA: TGTGCCAGCAGCTTAGAAAGCGGGAGGGGAGCCTACGAGCAGTACTTC. The resulting protein is CASSLESGRGAYEQYF.